Following are 25 T cell receptor beta chains from one sample sequenced in a study of response to subunit inactivated influenza vaccine. TCRdb used MiXCR to reprocess the RT-PCR reads, holding one entry per CDR3 protein. The sample records hundreds of thousands of distinct CDR3 sequences, over 9.5% being singletons. The sequenced sample was PBMCs from blood, obtained roughly 48 days after vaccination. The receptors come from a man aged 50 to 59 who received an inactivated influenza vaccine.

This clonotype has at least ten counts. The V gene is TRBV6-1, the J gene TRBJ2-2; a possible D gene is TRBD1 (7 bases). The CDR3 covers 13 residues. Germline V gene lookup returns CDR1 MNHNS and CDR2 SASEGT. Deletions cut 10 bases from V and 2 bases from J, with 11 bases between. The CDR3 is CATGDRNTGELFF. CDR3 coding DNA: TGTGCCACGGGGGACAGAAACACCGGGGAGCTGTTTTTT.

This clonotype was recorded many times. The J gene is TRBJ2-7, the V gene TRBV12-3 or TRBV12-4, with a weak D call TRBD1 (5 bases). The CDR3 totals 13 residues. V lost 3 bases and J lost 2, with 8 bases in between. Here the CDR3 reads CASSLQGPYEQYF. For the CDR3, the DNA is TGTGCCAGCAGTTTGCAGGGCCCCTACGAGCAGTACTTC.

This rearrangement joins TRBV6-1 to TRBJ1-2; D perhaps matches TRBD1 (6 bases). Deletions cut 7 bases from V and 2 bases from J, with 17 bases between. CDR3 size: 15 residues. Germline V gives CDR1 MNHNS, CDR2 SASEGT. CDR3 DNA: TGTGCCAGCACCTCCCTCAGGGGCGGAAACTATGGCTACACCTTC. As protein: CASTSLRGGNYGYTF.

This clonotype was counted only a few times. The chain employs TRBV24-1 and TRBJ2-3; D call uncertain. Germline CDR1 and CDR2: KGHDR and SFDVKD. This CDR3 region has 14 residues. V was cut by 5 bases and J by 0 bases, with 8 bases left in between. CDR3 loop: CATSVIGSTDTQYF. CDR3 sequence (DNA): TGTGCCACCAGTGTTATCGGCAGCACAGATACGCAGTATTTT.

Here the CDR3 reads CSARDHGTGSEQYF. CDR3 DNA: TGCAGTGCTAGGGACCACGGGACAGGGAGCGAGCAGTACTTC. This sequence joins TRBV20-1 and TRBJ2-7; 9 bases fit TRBD1. Unmatched junction bases numbered 9, after V lost 3 bases and J lost 6 bases. CDR1 DFQATT and CDR2 SNEGSKA come from the germline V gene (reference sequence). This CDR3 comprises 14 residues.

In its sample, this clonotype was seen many times. The genes are TRBV10-3 and TRBJ2-3; tentatively, D is TRBD1 or TRBD2 (5 bases each). Trimming removed 6 bases from V and 3 bases from J, with 19 bases in between. CDR3 length: 16 residues. The germline V gene has CDR1 ENHRY and CDR2 SYGVKD. The DNA for the CDR3 is TGTGCCATCAGCGAGGGGAACGCGAGACCGACAGATACGCAGTATTTT. Residues: CAISEGNARPTDTQYF.

V usage is TRBV20-1 and J usage is TRBJ2-5; D might be TRBD1 (6 bases). Trimming removed 3 bases from V and 5 bases from J, with 19 bases in between. CDR1 and CDR2 from the germline V gene are DFQATT and SNEGSKA (reference sequence). This CDR3 is 15 amino acids long. In DNA, the CDR3 is TGCAGTGCTAGCAGTACAGGGTTTTTCGAGGAGACCCAGTACTTC. This codes for CSASSTGFFEETQYF.

The genes are TRBV11-1 and TRBJ1-1; D not resolved. Germline lookup yields CDR1 SGHAT and CDR2 FQDESV (reference sequence). The CDR3 has 15 residues. V lost 5 bases and J 0 bases, leaving 13 bases between the germline ends. CDR3 nucleotide sequence: TGTGCCAGCAGCCCTCAAGGACGGTTGAACACTGAAGCTTTCTTT. Amino acid sequence: CASSPQGRLNTEAFF.

This chain joins TRBV7-2 and TRBJ2-1; 9 bases agree with TRBD2. The CDR3 contains 18 residues. With V trimmed by 0 bases and J by 9 bases, 15 bases remained unmatched. Per the germline V gene, CDR1 is SGHTA and CDR2 is FQGNSA. CDR3 amino acids: CASSLAGLSGRRSGEQFF. DNA of the CDR3: TGTGCCAGCAGCTTAGCCGGGCTTAGCGGGAGACGTTCCGGTGAGCAGTTCTTC. Full variable domain (outside the CDR3, taken from reference TRBV7-2 and TRBJ2-1): GAGVSQSPSNKVTEKGKDVELRCDPISGHTALYWYRQSLGQGLEFLIYFQGNSAPDKSGLPSDRFSAERTGGSVSTLTIQRTQQEDSAVYLCASSLAGLSGRRSGEQFFGPGTRLTVL.

This clonotype was counted ten times or more. The rearrangement joins TRBV6-1 to TRBJ2-7, with TRBD1 matching over 9 bases. Losses at the gene ends were 6 bases for V and 5 bases for J; bases not matched to a gene: 14. Germline lookup yields CDR1 MNHNS and CDR2 SASEGT. The CDR3 loop spans 16 amino acids. CDR3 nucleotides: TGTGCCAGCAGACCAAGGACAGGGGCAATTCTAAACGAGCAGTACTTC. This codes for CASRPRTGAILNEQYF.

This clonotype was recorded at least ten times. The chain is built from TRBV7-2 and TRBJ2-1; 11 nucleotides line up with TRBD1. V trimming: 4 bases; J trimming: 5 bases; junction bases outside the gene matches: 4. The CDR3 is 15 amino acids. The germline CDR1 and CDR2 sequences are SGHTA and FQGNSA. The CDR3 reads CASSSGQGAHNEQFF. CDR3 DNA: TGTGCCAGCAGCTCTGGACAGGGGGCTCACAATGAGCAGTTCTTC.

This clonotype was seen a handful of times. V gene TRBV20-1 combines with J gene TRBJ2-3; D is perhaps TRBD1 (6 bases). This CDR3 is built from 14 residues. Trimming stripped 2 bases from V and 3 bases from J, with 12 bases between. CDR1 and CDR2 from the germline V gene are DFQATT and SNEGSKA (reference sequence). This CDR3 reads CSARIRGWTDTQYF. The CDR3 bases are TGCAGTGCTAGAATTAGGGGGTGGACAGATACGCAGTATTTT.

This clonotype came up many times. The V and J genes are TRBV21-1 and TRBJ2-5; TRBD2 is the table's D call and was not checked against the DNA. TRBV21-1 is given as a pseudogene. The length of the CDR3 is 15 residues. CDR3 protein: CASSKIREVLETQYF. CDR3 sequence (DNA): TGTGCCAGCAGCAAGATTCGGGAGGTGTTGGAGACCCAGTACTTC.

The chain is built from TRBV7-2 and TRBJ2-7; D possibly corresponds to TRBD2 (5 bases). Germline V gene sequence: CDR1 SGHTA, CDR2 FQGNSA. There are 13 residues in the CDR3. V was clipped by 0 bases and J by 7 bases, with 10 bases between them. In DNA form, the CDR3 reads TGTGCCAGCAGCTTAGCGGGTACGGGGGAGCAGTACTTC. This codes for CASSLAGTGEQYF.

The rearrangement uses TRBV6-2 or TRBV6-3 and TRBJ2-7; D is uncertain. Germline V gene sequence: CDR1 MNHEY, CDR2 SVGEGT. The length of the CDR3 is 13 residues. The ends were cut back, 4 bases at V and 7 bases at J, with 14 bases in the middle. CDR3 sequence (DNA): TGTGCCAGCAGTTTCCAGACCGGCCGGGAGCAGTACTTC. This translates into CASSFQTGREQYF.

This clonotype has just a few counts. The CDR3 protein is CASRQLNTEAFF. The CDR3 DNA reads TGTGCCAGTAGACAGTTGAACACTGAAGCTTTCTTT. The rearrangement uses TRBV27 and TRBJ1-1; D may be TRBD1 (5 bases). V was pared by 9 bases and J by 0 bases, with 8 bases between. The germline CDR1 and CDR2 sequences are MNHEY and SMNVEV (reference sequence). The CDR3 is 12 residues long.

This chain connects TRBV20-1 to TRBJ2-5, with 11 bases matching TRBD2. This CDR3 has 14 amino acids. After removal of 3 bases from V and 9 bases from J, the junction contained 9 bases not matched to a gene. Germline CDR1 DFQATT, CDR2 SNEGSKA (reference sequence). CDR3 sequence: CSARRRLAGGPQYF. CDR3 DNA sequence: TGCAGTGCTAGGAGGCGGCTAGCGGGAGGCCCCCAGTACTTC.

This clonotype was observed a few times. The chain carries TRBV6-5 and TRBJ1-1, with 10 positions matching TRBD1. Germline values: CDR1 MNHEY, CDR2 SVGAGI. The V segment lost 1 base and the J segment 1 base; nucleotides outside the gene matches: 0. This CDR3 contains 15 residues. The CDR3 sequence: CASSYWTGGNTEAFF. The CDR3 DNA reads as TGTGCCAGCAGTTACTGGACAGGGGGGAACACTGAAGCTTTCTTT.

The J gene is TRBJ2-1, the V gene TRBV12-3 or TRBV12-4, with 8 bases aligning to TRBD2. This CDR3 contains 18 residues. V gave up 5 bases and J gave up 2 bases; unmatched junction bases: 14. CDR3 nucleotides: TGTGCCAGCAGTATCTTTTTTTCTGAGCGGGGGACCTACAATGAGCAGTTCTTC. Translation: CASSIFFSERGTYNEQFF.

This clonotype has more than one count but fewer than ten. This sequence joins TRBV2 and TRBJ2-3; 7 positions agree with TRBD1. This CDR3 is 13 amino acids long. V gave up 6 bases and J gave up 2 bases; unmatched junction bases: 2. Germline V CDR1 and CDR2: SNHLY, FYNNEI. CDR3 nucleotide sequence: TGTGCCAGCAGGGGACAGTTCACAGATACGCAGTATTTT. This sequence encodes CASRGQFTDTQYF.

The J gene is TRBJ2-7, the V gene TRBV20-1; D remains unclear. V gave up 0 bases and J gave up 0 bases, with 12 bases separating them. Germline V gene lookup returns CDR1 DFQATT and CDR2 SNEGSKA (reference sequence). The CDR3 extends over 15 amino acids. CDR3 sequence reads: CSAREQWASSYEQYF. The CDR3 DNA reads TGCAGTGCTAGAGAACAGTGGGCGAGCTCCTACGAGCAGTACTTC.

This clonotype has a handful of counts. This chain connects TRBV15 to TRBJ1-2, with unresolved D. The ends were cut back, 0 bases at V and 7 bases at J, with 6 bases in the middle. This CDR3 has 12 amino acids. Germline-derived CDR1 and CDR2 are LNHNV and YYDKDF (reference sequence). The CDR3 loop is CATSRDPTGYTF. The DNA for the CDR3 is TGTGCCACCAGCAGAGATCCCACTGGCTACACCTTC. The full variable domain, rest sourced from reference TRBV15 and TRBJ1-2, is DAMVIQNPRYQVTQFGKPVTLSCSQTLNHNVMYWYQQKSSQAPKLLFHYYDKDFNNEADTPDNFQSRRPNTSFCFLDIRSPGLGDTAMYLCATSRDPTGYTFGSGTRLTVV.

V usage is TRBV5-6 and J usage is TRBJ2-5; D remains unclear. This CDR3 is 14 amino acids long. Germline loops: CDR1 SGHDT, CDR2 YYEEEE. V was cut by 4 bases and J by 4 bases, with 14 bases left in between. The CDR3 DNA reads as TGTGCCAGCAGCCCGGACCCAATGGGAGAGACCCAGTACTTC. This codes for CASSPDPMGETQYF.

This clonotype was observed many times. The V and J genes are TRBV6-1 and TRBJ2-7, with TRBD2 identical over 9 bases. The CDR3 sequence is 16 residues long. Trimming removed 7 bases from V and 3 bases from J; junction bases left unmatched: 13. CDR1 is MNHNS and CDR2 is SASEGT in the germline V gene. The CDR3 sequence is CASKLASGNGFYEQYF. CDR3 nucleotide sequence: TGTGCCAGCAAACTGGCTAGCGGGAATGGATTCTACGAGCAGTACTTC.

This clonotype showed up many times. This chain joins TRBV20-1 and TRBJ2-5; TRBD2 aligns across 8 bases. Germline loops: CDR1 DFQATT, CDR2 SNEGSKA (reference sequence). The CDR3 is 16 amino acids. The J segment lost 8 bases and the V segment lost 5 bases, leaving 19 bases of the junction unmatched. The CDR3 region has the DNA TGCAGTGCTCCCCCCGGCACGGGGGGGCCGGTAATTACCCAGTACTTC. Protein: CSAPPGTGGPVITQYF.